These 29 T cell receptor beta chains came from one sample sequenced in a study of cytomegalovirus exposure and HLA in healthy donors. 60 Vbeta and 13 Jbeta primers were used in PCR. Profiling relied on immunoSEQ multiplex PCR, and the TCRdb table lists in-frame clones only, not all of them. The top ten hold 2.1% of the sample, which has 150,000 to 180,000 clones, roughly 72% seen once. Sequenced material: PBMCs. These TCRs come from a man aged 25 to 40 in good health and CMV-seronegative.

The rearrangement uses TRBV6-6 and TRBJ2-7, with 8 bases lining up with TRBD1. Trimming removed 6 bases from V and 3 bases from J; junction bases left unmatched: 7. Looked up from germline, CDR1 is MNHNY and CDR2 is SVGAGI (reference sequence). This CDR3 comprises 14 residues. CDR3 protein: CASRRQDRDYEQYF. DNA for the CDR3: TGTGCCAGCAGACGCCAGGACAGGGACTACGAGCAGTACTTC.

V is TRBV21-1 and J is TRBJ2-5; TRBD1 reflects the table's D call only, with no check against the DNA. TRBV21-1 is deemed a pseudogene. The CDR3 is made up of 16 amino acids. CDR3 protein: CASSRSRDRDQETQYF. The CDR3 nucleotides read TGTGCCAGCAGCAGGTCCCGGGACAGGGACCAAGAGACCCAGTACTTC.

This clone was observed a single time. CDR3 sequence reads: CASSFYRQQETQYF. In DNA form, the CDR3 reads TGCGCCAGCAGCTTCTACAGACAGCAAGAGACCCAGTACTTC. The chain couples TRBV5-1 to TRBJ2-5, with D possibly being TRBD1 (5 bases). V was clipped by 2 bases and J by 2 bases, with 10 bases between them. The CDR3 runs to 14 residues. Germline loops: CDR1 SGHRS, CDR2 YFSETQ.

This clone was found a few times. The genes are TRBV27 and TRBJ2-2; D is possibly TRBD1 (5 bases). The V and J ends lost 1 base and 7 bases respectively, with 7 bases between them. Germline assignment: CDR1 MNHEY and CDR2 SMNVEV (reference sequence). The CDR3 loop spans 13 amino acids. The chain's CDR3 is CASSLLRGGELFF. CDR3 DNA sequence: TGTGCCAGCAGTTTATTAAGGGGCGGGGAGCTGTTTTTT.

Regarding this clone: This sample includes further DNA sequences coding for the same CDR3. J is TRBJ2-3 and V is TRBV2, with TRBD2 matching 13 bases. Looked up from germline, CDR1 is SNHLY and CDR2 is FYNNEI. CDR3 length: 14 residues. Germline trimming cut 7 bases from V and 7 bases from J; bases unmatched to any gene: 5. In DNA form, the CDR3 reads TGTGCCAGCACACTAGCGGGGGGGTTAAATACGCAGTATTTT. Amino acids: CASTLAGGLNTQYF.

This clone was found once. The chain has TRBV30 and TRBJ1-1; D is possibly TRBD1 (5 bases). The CDR3 extends over 16 amino acids. CDR1 and CDR2 from the germline V gene are GTSNPN and SVGIG (reference sequence). Trimming pared 0 bases from V and 4 bases from J, leaving 18 bases between. This chain's CDR3 is CAWSVTLAGGGTEAFF. CDR3 in DNA: TGTGCCTGGAGTGTAACCCTCGCGGGGGGGGGCACTGAAGCTTTCTTT. The full variable domain, completed using reference TRBV30 and TRBJ1-1, is SQTIHQWPATLVQPVGSPLSLECTVEGTSNPNLYWYRQAAGRGLQLLFYSVGIGQISSEVPQNLSASRPQDRQFILSSKKLLLSDSGFYLCAWSVTLAGGGTEAFFGQGTRLTVV.

On this clone itself: The sample has other DNA sequences that encode this CDR3 too. This sequence joins TRBV11-2 and TRBJ2-7; no firm D call. Germline loops: CDR1 SGHAT, CDR2 FQNNGV. Trimming cost V 1 base and J 2 bases, with 6 bases left between them. The CDR3 runs to 13 residues. CDR3 protein: CASSLGVTYEQYF. In DNA form, the CDR3 reads TGTGCCAGCAGCTTAGGAGTAACCTACGAGCAGTACTTC.

The V and J genes are TRBV9 and TRBJ2-7; TRBD1 agrees at 7 bases. This CDR3 has 13 residues. Germline lookup yields CDR1 SGDLS and CDR2 YYNGEE. J gave up 7 bases and V 1 base, and 5 bases lay outside the gene matches. In DNA, the CDR3 is TGTGCCAGCAGCGTACAGACAGGGCGAGAGCAGTACTTC. Its protein is CASSVQTGREQYF.

This clone was detected only once. The chain recombines TRBV28 with TRBJ1-5; the D gene is possibly TRBD1 (6 bases). The germline CDR1 and CDR2 sequences are MDHEN and SYDVKM. V was cut by 6 bases and J by 2 bases, with 11 bases left in between. The CDR3 runs 14 residues. The CDR3 loop is CASRGPGGNQPQHF. DNA for the CDR3: TGTGCCAGCAGGGGGCCAGGGGGCAATCAGCCCCAGCATTTT.

J is TRBJ1-2 and V is TRBV4-3; D gene uncertain. CDR3 size: 14 residues. V was clipped by 0 bases and J by 3 bases, with 8 bases between them. Germline V CDR1 and CDR2: LGHNA, YSLEER. In nucleotides, the CDR3 is TGCGCCAGCAGCCAAGAGCACACGCACTATGGCTACACCTTC. Translated: CASSQEHTHYGYTF.

This clone was seen only once. This chain uses TRBV28 with TRBJ2-3, with a tentative D call TRBD1 (5 bases). CDR1 is MDHEN, CDR2 SYDVKM, per germline. The CDR3 is 16 residues long. V lost 2 bases to trimming and J lost 4 bases, with 16 bases between them. The CDR3 region is CASSLSTGVMADTQYF. CDR3 in DNA: TGTGCCAGCAGTTTAAGTACAGGAGTGATGGCAGATACGCAGTATTTT.

V gene TRBV19 combines with J gene TRBJ1-5, with TRBD1 matching over 9 bases. Looked up from germline, CDR1 is LNHDA and CDR2 is SQIVND (reference sequence). With V trimmed by 5 bases and J by 0 bases, 5 bases remained unmatched. The CDR3 consists of 16 residues. CDR3 region: CASSGYRGLSNQPQHF. DNA of the CDR3: TGTGCCAGTAGTGGCTACAGGGGGCTTAGCAATCAGCCCCAGCATTTT.

The chain combines TRBV19 with TRBJ2-3, with 7 bases aligning to TRBD1. Germline CDR1 is LNHDA and CDR2 is SQIVND (reference sequence). The CDR3 length is 13 residues. With V trimmed by 7 bases and J by 4 bases, 5 bases remained unmatched. This CDR3 reads CASTQGGPDTQYF. In DNA form, the CDR3 reads TGTGCCAGTACCCAAGGGGGCCCAGATACGCAGTATTTT.

The chain employs TRBV29-1 and TRBJ2-1, with 10 bases lining up with TRBD2. The CDR3 loop spans 13 amino acids. The J segment lost 4 bases and the V segment lost 6 bases, leaving 3 bases of the junction unmatched. Germline CDR1 reads SQVTM; CDR2 reads ANQGSEA. The CDR3 spells CSVLAGTYNEQFF. In nucleotides, the CDR3 is TGCAGCGTACTAGCGGGGACTTACAATGAGCAGTTCTTC.

V usage is TRBV2 and J usage is TRBJ1-6, with 7 bases aligning to TRBD1. Germline CDR1 is SNHLY and CDR2 is FYNNEI. CDR3 length: 12 residues. Trimming cost V 7 bases and J 9 bases; bases outside gene matches: 3. The CDR3, as DNA: TGTGCCAGCACAGGGGGTGGTTCACCCCTCCACTTT. Residues: CASTGGGSPLHF. The whole variable domain, remainder taken from reference TRBV2 and TRBJ1-6, is EPEVTQTPSHQVTQMGQEVILRCVPISNHLYFYWYRQILGQKVEFLVSFYNNEISEKSEIFDDQFSVERPDGSNFTLKIRSTKLEDSAMYFCASTGGGSPLHFGNGTRLTVT.

This chain uses TRBV5-1 with TRBJ1-2; 9 bases are a match to TRBD1. The V and J ends lost 4 bases and 6 bases, in that order; junction bases with no gene match: 4. The CDR3 is 13 amino acids. Germline lookup yields CDR1 SGHRS and CDR2 YFSETQ. In nucleotides, the CDR3 is TGCGCCAGCAGCCCGAGGACAGGGGATGGCTACACCTTC. It yields the protein CASSPRTGDGYTF.

The rearrangement joins TRBV5-4 to TRBJ2-3; 8 nucleotides match TRBD2. This CDR3 has 15 amino acids. The J segment lost 6 bases and the V segment lost 5 bases, leaving 11 bases of the junction unmatched. In germline, CDR1 is SGHNT, CDR2 YYREEE (reference sequence). The CDR3 here is CASSPLVSGADTQYF. The CDR3 nucleotides are TGTGCCAGCAGTCCTTTGGTTAGCGGGGCGGATACGCAGTATTTT.

The chain combines TRBV7-3 with TRBJ2-2; D is perhaps TRBD2 (7 bases). Per germline, CDR1 SGHTA and CDR2 FQGTGA. Trimming left V 5 bases short and J 2 bases short, with 12 bases between. The CDR3 loop spans 15 amino acids. Here the CDR3 DNA reads TGTGCCAGCAGCCCTAGGGGGGGCAACACCGGGGAGCTGTTTTTT. It specifies CASSPRGGNTGELFF.

The chain employs TRBV2 and TRBJ1-1; a weak D match, TRBD1 (6 bases). This CDR3 is 17 amino acids long. V was pared by 8 bases and J by 0 bases, with 22 bases between. CDR1 and CDR2 (germline): SNHLY, FYNNEI. The CDR3 nucleotides read TGTGCCAGCCAGACAGAGACAGGAGGAGACATGAACACTGAAGCTTTCTTT. Translating gives CASQTETGGDMNTEAFF.

The chain couples TRBV5-1 to TRBJ2-1; 12 bases are shared with TRBD2. This CDR3 region has 16 residues. Per the germline V gene, CDR1 is SGHRS and CDR2 is YFSETQ. The J segment lost 9 bases and the V segment lost 2 bases, leaving 9 bases of the junction unmatched. DNA of the CDR3: TGCGCCAGCAGCTTTGACCCTAGCGGGGGGGCCGGTGAGCAGTTCTTC. Its translation is CASSFDPSGGAGEQFF.

To note about this clone: With a much larger clone just one base away, this may be a read error. Other nucleotide sequences from this sample produce the same CDR3. The genes are TRBV6-4 and TRBJ2-3, with a weak D call TRBD1 (5 bases). Trimming removed 4 bases from V and 0 bases from J, with 5 bases in between. The germline gives CDR1 MRHNA, CDR2 SNTAGT. This CDR3 region has 13 residues. CDR3 amino acids: CASSAGSTDTQYF. CDR3 DNA: TGTGCCAGCAGTGCAGGGAGCACAGATACGCAGTATTTT.

There are a few counts of this clone. V gene TRBV2 combines with J gene TRBJ2-1, with 11 bases aligning to TRBD2. This CDR3 contains 15 residues. V gave up 6 bases and J gave up 7 bases; unmatched junction bases: 8. CDR1 and CDR2 from the germline V gene are SNHLY and FYNNEI. CDR3 region: CASRAGLAESNEQFF. In DNA, the CDR3 is TGTGCCAGCAGGGCGGGACTAGCGGAATCAAATGAGCAGTTCTTC.

This clone was observed a handful of times. J is TRBJ1-1 and V is TRBV6-6, with 9 bases identical to TRBD1. The germline gives CDR1 MNHNY, CDR2 SVGAGI (reference sequence). The length of the CDR3 is 15 residues. V dropped 4 bases and J dropped 3; count of bases not matched to a gene: 6. This CDR3 reads CASSSSTGGDTEAFF. CDR3 DNA: TGTGCCAGCAGTTCCAGTACAGGGGGCGACACTGAAGCTTTCTTT.

This clone was seen repeatedly, ten times or more. This chain connects TRBV28 to TRBJ1-5; 8 bases map to TRBD1. Germline CDR1 reads MDHEN; CDR2 reads SYDVKM. The V segment lost 11 bases and the J segment 6 bases; nucleotides outside the gene matches: 12. The CDR3 is 14 amino acids. The CDR3 region is CAGSSGQGSQPQHF. CDR3 DNA: TGTGCCGGATCGAGCGGACAGGGTAGTCAGCCCCAGCATTTT.

The gene calls are TRBV5-1 and TRBJ2-3; 10 bases fit TRBD2. The CDR3 contains 16 residues. Germline CDR1 reads SGHRS; CDR2 reads YFSETQ. After removal of 4 bases from V and 2 bases from J, the junction contained 7 bases not matched to a gene. Here the CDR3 DNA reads TGCGCCAGCAGCATACATACTAGCGGGGCCACAGATACGCAGTATTTT. Its protein is CASSIHTSGATDTQYF.

The genes are TRBV5-1 and TRBJ2-1; TRBD1 matches at 8 bases. Trimming cost V 2 bases and J 7 bases; bases outside gene matches: 8. The germline gives CDR1 SGHRS, CDR2 YFSETQ. CDR3 length: 15 residues. The CDR3 DNA reads TGCGCCAGCAGCTTAGACAGGGGTGGGTGGAATGAGCAGTTCTTC. This codes for CASSLDRGGWNEQFF.

The chain couples TRBV5-1 to TRBJ1-3; TRBD1 matches at 9 bases. The CDR3 sequence is 16 residues long. Germline CDR1 reads SGHRS; CDR2 reads YFSETQ. With V trimmed by 3 bases and J by 3 bases, 7 bases remained unmatched. CDR3 in amino acids: CASSWDRELDGNTIYF. CDR3 DNA sequence: TGCGCCAGCAGCTGGGACAGGGAACTTGATGGAAACACCATATATTTT.

For this clone: Sequence at one end of the junction differs from germline and may be a read error. The sample has other DNA sequences that encode this CDR3 too. J is TRBJ2-3 and V is TRBV5-1; no clear D gene. The CDR3 sequence is 15 residues long. Per the germline V gene, CDR1 is SGHRS and CDR2 is YFSETQ. This CDR3 reads CASSLDSTSTDTQYF. The CDR3, as DNA: TGCGCCAGCAGTTTGGATTCAACTAGCACAGATACGCAGTATTTT.

The chain carries TRBV4-2 and TRBJ1-1; 7 nucleotides match TRBD1. The CDR3 sequence is 16 residues long. J was trimmed by 4 bases and V by 0 bases; bases with no gene match: 8. Germline V gives CDR1 LGHNA, CDR2 YNFKEQ. CDR3 DNA sequence: TGTGCCAGCAGCCAAGATAAGGGGGCGGGTGGCACTGAAGCTTTCTTT. Residues: CASSQDKGAGGTEAFF.